Following are 17 T cell receptor beta chains from one sample sequenced in a study of T cell repertoires in cytomegalovirus infection. No antigen is known for these receptors. Using its own MiXCR run on the reads, TCRdb lists one record per CDR3 protein. Of about 700,000 distinct CDR3 sequences detected, roughly 30% appear once; the ten largest clones hold around a sixth. Sequences were derived from cultured PBMCs, sampled from culture after CMV antigen stimulation. Receptors were obtained from a human donor in good health (CMV status not recorded). Some clones in this sample may be carry-over from other donors' samples.

The genes are TRBV20-1 and TRBJ2-3, with D possibly TRBD2 on 6 matching bases. The germline CDR1 and CDR2 sequences are DFQATT and SNEGSKA (reference sequence). The V end was cut by 1 base, the J end by 2 bases, with 16 bases between. The CDR3 runs 16 residues. The DNA for the CDR3 is TGCAGTGCTAGAGGGGGACGGGAGCTACTCACAGATACGCAGTATTTT. It specifies CSARGGRELLTDTQYF.

Many counts were recorded for this clonotype. This rearrangement joins TRBV7-6 to TRBJ1-3; perhaps TRBD1 as D (5 bases). Germline CDR1 is SGHVS and CDR2 is FNYEAQ. The V gene lost 4 bases and the J gene lost 0 bases, with 10 bases spanning the gap. The CDR3 length is 15 residues. CDR3 DNA: TGTGCCAGCAGCTCGCAGGGCTACTCTGGAAACACCATATATTTT. This gives the protein CASSSQGYSGNTIYF.

The genes are TRBV9 and TRBJ1-2; D remains ambiguous. The CDR3 sequence is 12 residues long. The V end lost 1 base, the J end lost 2 bases, and 3 bases lay between the germline ends. CDR1 is SGDLS and CDR2 is YYNGEE in the germline V gene. CDR3 DNA: TGTGCCAGCAGCGTAAACAACTATGGCTACACCTTC. It translates to CASSVNNYGYTF.

The chain couples TRBV29-1 to TRBJ2-7, with 7 bases aligning to TRBD2. There are 13 residues in the CDR3. V dropped 8 bases and J dropped 3; count of bases not matched to a gene: 10. CDR1 and CDR2 from the germline V gene are SQVTM and ANQGSEA. The CDR3 sequence is CSITSQRGYEQYF. The CDR3 DNA follows: TGCAGCATTACTTCGCAGCGGGGCTACGAGCAGTACTTC.

This clonotype was recorded many times. The chain couples TRBV7-6 to TRBJ1-4, with D possibly TRBD1 on 6 matching bases. V lost 4 bases and J 0 bases, leaving 15 bases between the germline ends. Germline lookup yields CDR1 SGHVS and CDR2 FNYEAQ. CDR3 length: 17 residues. Written as DNA, the CDR3 is TGTGCCAGCAGCTCCAGGGGCCATCTGGCAACTAATGAAAAACTGTTTTTT. Its protein product is CASSSRGHLATNEKLFF.

This clonotype was seen more than once but under ten times. V and J are TRBV7-9 and TRBJ1-2; D perhaps matches TRBD1 (6 bases). Germline CDR1 and CDR2: SEHNR and FQNEAQ (reference sequence). The CDR3 length is 12 residues. The V end was cut by 4 bases, the J end by 6 bases, with 9 bases between. The CDR3 reads CASSSGQHGYTF. CDR3 coding DNA: TGTGCCAGCAGCTCGGGACAACATGGCTACACCTTC.

V is TRBV19 and J is TRBJ1-5, with D maybe TRBD1 (6 bases). V lost 8 bases and J 9 bases, leaving 17 bases between the germline ends. The CDR3 spans 13 residues. CDR1 LNHDA and CDR2 SQIVND come from the germline V gene (reference sequence). CDR3 loop: CASSNRERTPQHF. In DNA form, the CDR3 reads TGTGCCAGTTCTAACAGGGAAAGAACGCCCCAGCATTTT.

There are many counts of this clonotype. The CDR3 is CASSRTGGPYEQYF. CDR3 coding DNA: TGTGCCAGCAGCCGGACAGGAGGGCCCTACGAGCAGTACTTC. The genes are TRBV7-8 and TRBJ2-7; tentatively, D is TRBD1 (7 bases). Trimming removed 5 bases from V and 2 bases from J, with 13 bases in between. The germline CDR1 and CDR2 sequences are SGHVS and FQNEAQ. The CDR3 contains 14 residues. The full variable domain, its missing parts supplied by reference TRBV7-8 and TRBJ2-7, is GAGVSQSPRYKVAKRGQDVALRCDPISGHVSLFWYQQALGQGPEFLTYFQNEAQLDKSGLPSDRFFAERPEGSVSTLKIQRTQQEDSAVYLCASSRTGGPYEQYFGPGTRLTVT.

This clonotype came up a few times. The chain is built from TRBV11-2 and TRBJ2-5; no clear D. The V gene lost 1 base and the J gene lost 3 bases, with 15 bases spanning the gap. The CDR3 loop spans 16 amino acids. The germline CDR1 and CDR2 sequences are SGHAT and FQNNGV. The CDR3 loop reads CASSLGAGELKETQYF. The CDR3 bases are TGTGCCAGCAGCTTAGGGGCTGGAGAGTTAAAAGAGACCCAGTACTTC. The complete variable domain, with remaining parts taken from reference TRBV11-2 and TRBJ2-5, reads EAGVAQSPRYKIIEKRQSVAFWCNPISGHATLYWYQQILGQGPKLLIQFQNNGVVDDSQLPKDRFSAERLKGVDSTLKIQPAKLEDSAVYLCASSLGAGELKETQYFGPGTRLLVL.

This clonotype was detected only a few times. The rearrangement links TRBV6-6 to TRBJ2-1, with D tentatively TRBD2 (6 bases). With 6 bases removed from V and 6 bases from J, the gap between germline ends came to 12 bases. CDR3 length: 13 residues. From germline, CDR1 is MNHNY and CDR2 SVGAGI (reference sequence). This CDR3 is CASRVALANEQFF. CDR3 bases: TGTGCCAGCAGGGTCGCACTAGCCAATGAGCAGTTCTTC.

The gene calls are TRBV6-2 or TRBV6-3 and TRBJ2-3, with 7 bases fitting TRBD1. Germline V CDR1 and CDR2: MNHEY, SVGEGT. Losses at the gene ends were 8 bases for V and 9 bases for J; bases not matched to a gene: 14. CDR3 size: 14 residues. The DNA of the CDR3 is TGTGCCAGCGGAACAGGGGCCGAGAGGGGAACGCAGTATTTT. This gives the protein CASGTGAERGTQYF.

The chain recombines TRBV28 with TRBJ1-1; D gene uncertain. Trimming took off 3 bases at V and 1 base at J, with 9 bases between the two ends. The CDR3 is 14 residues long. Per germline, CDR1 MDHEN and CDR2 SYDVKM. The DNA for the CDR3 is TGTGCCAGCAGTTTTGTGGCGGGGAACACTGAAGCTTTCTTT. This gives the protein CASSFVAGNTEAFF.

This clonotype showed up just a few times. The gene calls are TRBV2 and TRBJ2-1, with a weak D call TRBD1 (6 bases). The CDR3 length is 15 residues. Deletions cut 6 bases from V and 2 bases from J, with 14 bases between. Germline assignment: CDR1 SNHLY and CDR2 FYNNEI. Written as DNA, the CDR3 is TGTGCCAGCAGATATATCAGGGGCACCTACAATGAGCAGTTCTTC. Its translation: CASRYIRGTYNEQFF.

J is TRBJ2-1 and V is TRBV12-3 or TRBV12-4, with D possibly being TRBD1 (6 bases). This CDR3 spans 21 amino acids. V dropped 2 bases and J dropped 4 bases, with 30 bases sitting between them. The CDR3 protein is CASSLSRGTEDSFSQYNEQFF. In DNA, the CDR3 is TGTGCCAGCAGTTTATCGAGGGGGACCGAGGATAGCTTCTCCCAGTACAATGAGCAGTTCTTC.

This clonotype was detected only a few times. The V gene is TRBV7-9, the J gene TRBJ2-1; 9 nucleotides match TRBD2. The CDR3 contains 21 residues. The J segment lost 0 bases and the V segment lost 2 bases, leaving 17 bases of the junction unmatched. The germline gives CDR1 SEHNR, CDR2 FQNEAQ (reference sequence). The CDR3 here is CASSLKVPGLAYRSSYNEQFF. The DNA for the CDR3 is TGTGCCAGCAGCTTAAAAGTACCGGGACTAGCTTATCGTAGCTCCTACAATGAGCAGTTCTTC.

This clonotype was detected a few times. The chain uses TRBV12-3 or TRBV12-4 and TRBJ2-5; D is uncertain. V lost 4 bases, J lost 4 bases, and 10 bases lay in between. This CDR3 is built from 13 residues. The CDR3 nucleotides read TGTGCCAGCAGTTGGACCCTAGGAGAGACCCAGTACTTC. It encodes CASSWTLGETQYF.

CDR3 sequence: CASSPERIRYNEQFF. The CDR3 nucleotides read TGTGCCAGCAGCCCGGAACGGATCCGCTACAATGAGCAGTTCTTC. This chain links TRBV7-9 with TRBJ2-1; D uncertain. V was pared by 5 bases and J by 3 bases, with 14 bases between. The CDR3 contains 15 residues. CDR1 SEHNR and CDR2 FQNEAQ come from the germline V gene (reference sequence). The full variable domain, completed using reference TRBV7-9 and TRBJ2-1, is DTGVSQNPRHKITKRGQNVTFRCDPISEHNRLYWYRQTLGQGPEFLTYFQNEAQLEKSRLLSDRFSAERPKGSFSTLEIQRTEQGDSAMYLCASSPERIRYNEQFFGPGTRLTVL.